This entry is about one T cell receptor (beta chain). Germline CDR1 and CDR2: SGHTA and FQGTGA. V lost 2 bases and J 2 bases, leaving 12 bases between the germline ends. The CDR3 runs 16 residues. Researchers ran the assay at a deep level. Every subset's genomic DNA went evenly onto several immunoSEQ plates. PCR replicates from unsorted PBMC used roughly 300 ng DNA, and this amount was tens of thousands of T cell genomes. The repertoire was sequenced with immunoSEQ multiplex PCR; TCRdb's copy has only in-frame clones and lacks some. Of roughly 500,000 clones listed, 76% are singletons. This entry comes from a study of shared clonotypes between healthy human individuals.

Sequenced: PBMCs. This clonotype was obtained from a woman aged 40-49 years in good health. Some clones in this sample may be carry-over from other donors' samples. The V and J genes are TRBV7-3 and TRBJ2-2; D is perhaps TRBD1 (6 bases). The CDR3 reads CASSLWAGENTGELFF. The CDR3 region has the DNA TGTGCCAGCAGCTTATGGGCAGGGGAAAACACCGGGGAGCTGTTTTTT.